This entry features one TCR beta chain sequence. This clone was seen a handful of times. It lacks a known antigen. No much larger clone is present one base from it, and per-base qualities are unavailable. Preparation of the library involved the immunoSEQ multiplex PCR assay. Held by TCRdb, this immuneACCESS table contains in-frame sequences only and omits some clones. Under half of the omission traces to an unresolved V gene where checked; the cause of the rest is unknown. The table for this sample lists 23,000 or so clones; around 66% of them were counted only once. The ten largest account for about 3.5% of the sample. This sample was included in a study of radiotherapy plus CTLA-4 blockade in lung cancer (dated by TCRdb to 2016 to 2019). With regard to the full study: Objective responses occurred in approximately 19% of enrolled patients, and around 30% achieved disease control. Overall results and qualifications from the work: The strongest predictors of response were reported to be early dynamic shifts in blood T cell clones along with a rise in serum interferon-beta following radiation. TCR clones derived from tumors expanded in peripheral blood after treatment with radiotherapy and ipilimumab.

Focal radiation therapy combined with CTLA-4 blockade (ipilimumab) was tested in patients with chemo-refractory metastatic non-small-cell lung cancer. The germline V gene (reference sequence) supplies CDR1 MNHEY and CDR2 SMNVEV. V is cut by 0 bases and J by 1 base, and the space between the germline ends is 7 bases. The CDR3 covers 14 residues, taking in both the cysteine and the phenylalanine. Just CDR3 DNA is preserved here, 42 bases in frame from base 1. The chain joins TRBV27 to TRBJ2-7; the D gene cannot be named for sure. Here the sequenced sample was peripheral blood, taken from a patient treated with radiotherapy plus ipilimumab. This receptor was obtained from a human donor with non-small cell lung cancer who had stable disease on radiotherapy plus ipilimumab. CDR3 region: CASSLSFISYEQYF. The bases are TGTGCCAGCAGTTTATCGTTCATATCCTACGAGCAGTACTTC.